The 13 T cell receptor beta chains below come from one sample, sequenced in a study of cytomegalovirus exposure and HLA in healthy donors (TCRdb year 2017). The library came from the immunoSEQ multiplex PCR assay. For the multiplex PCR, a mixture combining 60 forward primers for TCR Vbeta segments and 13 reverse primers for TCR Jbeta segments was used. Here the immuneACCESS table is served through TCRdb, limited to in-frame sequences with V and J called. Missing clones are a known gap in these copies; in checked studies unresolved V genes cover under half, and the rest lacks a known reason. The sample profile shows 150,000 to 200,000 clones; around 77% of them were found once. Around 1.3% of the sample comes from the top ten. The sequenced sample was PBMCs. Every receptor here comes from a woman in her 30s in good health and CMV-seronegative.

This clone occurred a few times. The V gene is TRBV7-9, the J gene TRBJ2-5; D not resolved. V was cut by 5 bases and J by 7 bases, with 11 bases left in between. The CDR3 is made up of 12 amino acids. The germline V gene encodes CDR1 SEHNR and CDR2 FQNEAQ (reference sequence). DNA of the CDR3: TGTGCCAGCAGCCCGCTAGGTTGGACCCAGTACTTC. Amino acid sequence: CASSPLGWTQYF.

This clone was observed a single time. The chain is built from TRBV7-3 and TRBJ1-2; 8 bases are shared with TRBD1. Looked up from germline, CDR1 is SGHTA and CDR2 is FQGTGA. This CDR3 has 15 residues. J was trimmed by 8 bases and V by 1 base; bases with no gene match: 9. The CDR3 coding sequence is TGTGCCAGCAGCTTAATACCAGGGGGCTTAAGAGGCTACACCTTC. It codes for CASSLIPGGLRGYTF.

The CDR3 region has the DNA TGTGCCAGCAGCTTGTTTCGGGACACTGAAGCTTTCTTT. Amino acid sequence: CASSLFRDTEAFF. The rearrangement links TRBV5-4 to TRBJ1-1; D is unclear. Germline V gives CDR1 SGHNT, CDR2 YYREEE (reference sequence). The CDR3 consists of 13 residues. Deletions cut 1 base from V and 3 bases from J, with 7 bases between.

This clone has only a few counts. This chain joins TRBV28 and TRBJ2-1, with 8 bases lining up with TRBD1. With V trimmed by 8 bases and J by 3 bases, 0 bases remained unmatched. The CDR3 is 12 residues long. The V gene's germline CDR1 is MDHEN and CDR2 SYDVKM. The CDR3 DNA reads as TGTGCCAGCGGGACAGGCTACAATGAGCAGTTCTTC. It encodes CASGTGYNEQFF.

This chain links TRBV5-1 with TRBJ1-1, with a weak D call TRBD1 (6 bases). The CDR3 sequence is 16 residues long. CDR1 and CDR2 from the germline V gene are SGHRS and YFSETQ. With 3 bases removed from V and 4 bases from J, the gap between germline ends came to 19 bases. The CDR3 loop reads CASSYNLQGAATEAFF. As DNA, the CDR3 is TGCGCCAGCAGCTACAATTTACAGGGAGCCGCCACTGAAGCTTTCTTT. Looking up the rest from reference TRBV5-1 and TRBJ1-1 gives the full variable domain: KAGVTQTPRYLIKTRGQQVTLSCSPISGHRSVSWYQQTPGQGLQFLFEYFSETQRNKGNFPGRFSGRQFSNSRSEMNVSTLELGDSALYLCASSYNLQGAATEAFFGQGTRLTVV.

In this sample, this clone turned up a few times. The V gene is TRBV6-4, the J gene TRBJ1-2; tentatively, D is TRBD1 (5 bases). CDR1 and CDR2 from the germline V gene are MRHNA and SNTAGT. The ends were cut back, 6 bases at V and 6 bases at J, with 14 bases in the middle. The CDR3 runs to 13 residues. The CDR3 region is CASSSTEGNGYTF. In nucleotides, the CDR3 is TGTGCCAGCAGCTCCACGGAGGGGAATGGCTACACCTTC.

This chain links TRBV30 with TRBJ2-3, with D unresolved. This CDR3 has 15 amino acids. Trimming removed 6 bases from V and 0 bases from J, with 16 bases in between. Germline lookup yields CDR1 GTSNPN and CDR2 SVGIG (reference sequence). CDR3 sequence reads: CACPRLDPSTDTQYF. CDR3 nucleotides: TGTGCCTGCCCGAGACTTGATCCTAGCACAGATACGCAGTATTTT.

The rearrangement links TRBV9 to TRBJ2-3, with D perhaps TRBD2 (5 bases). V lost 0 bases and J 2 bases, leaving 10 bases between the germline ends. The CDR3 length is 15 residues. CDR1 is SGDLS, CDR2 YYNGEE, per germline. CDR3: CASSVVGGFTDTQYF. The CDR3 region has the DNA TGTGCCAGCAGCGTAGTAGGCGGGTTCACAGATACGCAGTATTTT.

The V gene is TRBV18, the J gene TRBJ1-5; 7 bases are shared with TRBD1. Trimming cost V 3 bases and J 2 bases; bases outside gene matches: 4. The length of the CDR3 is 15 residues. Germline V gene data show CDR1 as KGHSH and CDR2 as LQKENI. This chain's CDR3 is CASSPTGSGNQPQHF. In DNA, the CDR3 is TGTGCCAGCTCACCGACAGGGTCGGGCAATCAGCCCCAGCATTTT.

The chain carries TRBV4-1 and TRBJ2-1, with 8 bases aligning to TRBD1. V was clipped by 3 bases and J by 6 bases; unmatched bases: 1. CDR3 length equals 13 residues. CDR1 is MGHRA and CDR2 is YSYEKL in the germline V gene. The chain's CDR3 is CASSHTGGNEQFF. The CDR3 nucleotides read TGCGCCAGCAGCCACACAGGGGGCAATGAGCAGTTCTTC.

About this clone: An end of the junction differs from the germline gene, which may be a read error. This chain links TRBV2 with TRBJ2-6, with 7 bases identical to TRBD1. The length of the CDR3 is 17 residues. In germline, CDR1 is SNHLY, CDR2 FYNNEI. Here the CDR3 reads CASTPGQLNSGANGLTF. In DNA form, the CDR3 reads TGTGCCAGCACTCCGGGACAGCTTAACTCTGGGGCCAACGGCCTGACTTTC.

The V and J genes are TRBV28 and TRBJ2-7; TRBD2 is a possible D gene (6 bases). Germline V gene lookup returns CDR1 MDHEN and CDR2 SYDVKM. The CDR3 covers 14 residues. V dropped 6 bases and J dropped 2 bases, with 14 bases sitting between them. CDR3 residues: CASSSRGRPYEQYF. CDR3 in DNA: TGTGCCAGCAGCTCAAGAGGGAGGCCCTACGAGCAGTACTTC.

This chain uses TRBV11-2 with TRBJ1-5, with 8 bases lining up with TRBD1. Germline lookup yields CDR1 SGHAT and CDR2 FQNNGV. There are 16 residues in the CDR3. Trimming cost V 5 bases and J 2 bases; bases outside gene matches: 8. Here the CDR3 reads CASSETGEGGNQPQHF. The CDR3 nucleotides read TGTGCCAGCAGCGAGACAGGGGAGGGGGGCAATCAGCCCCAGCATTTT.